These 12 T cell receptor beta chains were sequenced from one sample in a study of shared clonotypes between healthy human individuals. Measured with immunoSEQ multiplex PCR; TCRdb has only the in-frame clones, and not every one. This sample carries 2 million to 2.5 million clones, roughly 95% of them seen once, and the ten largest clones take roughly 0.13%. The sequenced sample was naive CD4+ T cells sorted from blood. Stated subset: CD45RA+ positively selected. The receptors stem from a young man in good health.

The rearrangement joins TRBV6-5 to TRBJ1-1, with unresolved D. This CDR3 region has 13 residues. Per germline, CDR1 MNHEY and CDR2 SVGAGI. Trimming pared 5 bases from V and 4 bases from J, leaving 11 bases between. CDR3 sequence: CASSQAIATEAFF. The CDR3 region has the DNA TGTGCCAGCAGTCAGGCTATTGCCACTGAAGCTTTCTTT.

As concerns this clone: Other nucleotide sequences from this sample produce the same CDR3. The genes are TRBV6-5 and TRBJ2-7; D is possibly TRBD1 (5 bases). From germline, CDR1 is MNHEY and CDR2 SVGAGI. V was cut by 2 bases and J by 0 bases, with 8 bases left in between. CDR3 length: 14 amino acids. The CDR3 here is CASSYQGISYEQYF. CDR3 sequence (DNA): TGTGCCAGCAGTTACCAGGGAATCTCCTACGAGCAGTACTTC.

CDR3 sequence reads: CASSPEINYGYTF. DNA of the CDR3: TGTGCCAGCAGCCCGGAAATTAACTATGGCTACACCTTC. This rearrangement joins TRBV14 to TRBJ1-2; no definite D call. Trimming removed 4 bases from V and 1 base from J, with 7 bases in between. The germline V gene encodes CDR1 SGHDN and CDR2 FVKESK. This CDR3 comprises 13 residues.

The rearrangement uses TRBV6-5 and TRBJ2-7, with TRBD2 identical over 10 bases. The ends lost 5 bases at V and 3 bases at J; junction bases unmatched: 7. In germline, CDR1 is MNHEY, CDR2 SVGAGI. The CDR3 length is 15 residues. The CDR3 coding sequence is TGTGCCAGCAGTCCCCTAGCGGGGGTCAGCTACGAGCAGTACTTC. This gives the protein CASSPLAGVSYEQYF.

The genes are TRBV30 and TRBJ1-2; D is uncertain. The CDR3 totals 13 residues. The germline V gene has CDR1 GTSNPN and CDR2 SVGIG (reference sequence). V lost 1 base and J lost 5, with 11 bases in between. The CDR3 DNA sequence: TGTGCCTGGAGTGGGGGAATGAGGTATGGCTACACCTTC. The encoded protein is CAWSGGMRYGYTF.

This sequence joins TRBV28 and TRBJ1-2, with a tentative D call TRBD1 (5 bases). V lost 4 bases, J lost 8 bases, and 17 bases lay in between. This CDR3 spans 14 amino acids. From germline, CDR1 is MDHEN and CDR2 SYDVKM. CDR3: CASSSTTEGKGYTF. The CDR3 DNA sequence: TGTGCCAGCAGTTCAACGACAGAGGGCAAAGGCTACACCTTC.

The chain recombines TRBV18 with TRBJ2-7, with no clear D. The germline V and J ends were trimmed by 6 bases and 0 bases, with 15 bases remaining between them. The germline V gene encodes CDR1 KGHSH and CDR2 LQKENI. The CDR3 loop spans 15 amino acids. The CDR3 DNA reads as TGTGCCAGCTCCCGCGAGAGCGCCACCTCCTACGAGCAGTACTTC. Protein product: CASSRESATSYEQYF.

CDR3 in DNA: TGTGCCAGCAGCGTCGTAGGGACAGGGATCCCCTACGAGCAGTACTTC. It is translated as CASSVVGTGIPYEQYF. The rearrangement links TRBV9 to TRBJ2-7; 9 bases fit TRBD1. The trim removed 2 bases at V and 2 bases at J, leaving 8 bases unmatched. This CDR3 is built from 16 residues. Germline V gives CDR1 SGDLS, CDR2 YYNGEE.

The rearrangement uses TRBV5-4 and TRBJ1-2, with 8 bases that match TRBD1. Germline-derived CDR1 and CDR2 are SGHNT and YYREEE (reference sequence). The trim removed 0 bases at V and 4 bases at J, leaving 8 bases unmatched. The CDR3 runs to 16 residues. Here the CDR3 reads CASSLEWQGALYGYTF. As DNA, the CDR3 is TGTGCCAGCAGCTTGGAGTGGCAGGGGGCCCTCTATGGCTACACCTTC.

This chain joins TRBV5-1 and TRBJ1-1, with 10 bases fitting TRBD1. Trimming took 4 bases from V and 3 from J; bases not matched to a gene: 6. The germline gives CDR1 SGHRS, CDR2 YFSETQ. This CDR3 region has 15 residues. The DNA for the CDR3 is TGCGCCAGCAGCAGAACCGGGACAGGGGACACTGAAGCTTTCTTT. Its translation is CASSRTGTGDTEAFF.

The J gene is TRBJ1-1, the V gene TRBV2; TRBD1 is a possible D gene (6 bases). CDR1 SNHLY and CDR2 FYNNEI come from the germline V gene. V lost 3 bases and J lost 4, with 9 bases in between. The CDR3 runs to 13 residues. DNA for the CDR3: TGTGCCAGCAGTGATTGGGGGCCCACTGAAGCTTTCTTT. Translation: CASSDWGPTEAFF.

Remarks on this clone: Other DNA sequences in this sample translate to the same CDR3. The chain couples TRBV6-5 to TRBJ2-1, with D perhaps matching TRBD2 (7 bases). The germline V gene has CDR1 MNHEY and CDR2 SVGAGI. V lost 6 bases to trimming and J lost 4 bases, with 13 bases between them. The CDR3 length is 14 residues. The CDR3: CASSRGGGYNEQFF. The CDR3, as DNA: TGTGCCAGCAGCCGAGGGGGGGGGTACAATGAGCAGTTCTTC.